This TCR beta chain emerged from a study of T cells after yellow fever vaccination. Study background: Those fractions that held only low numbers of cells were prepared using the SMART-Seq v4 Ultra Low Input RNA kit. The study, taken as a whole, reports: The presence of abundant clonotypes contaminating from the bulk population was possible in FACS-sorted repertoires.

There are 15 residues in the CDR3. The trim removed 0 bases at V and 7 bases at J, leaving 4 bases unmatched. Germline assignment: CDR1 SGHTA and CDR2 FQGNSA. UMIs and a universal primer site were added when TCR cDNA was made by 5'RACE template switching. TCRdb re-derived calls from the 5' RACE reads in MiXCR, one entry per CDR3 protein. The sample has about 340,000 distinct CDR3 sequences, 8% to 10% seen once; the top ten hold about a sixth. There are a few counts of this clonotype. The antigen remains undetermined. The rearrangement joins TRBV7-2 to TRBJ2-2; TRBD2 matches 8 bases. Specimen: PBMCs, collected on the day of the first yellow fever vaccination. This TCR was sampled from a man aged 18-30 years who received the YFV17D yellow fever vaccine. CDR3 protein: CASSLAGGVIGELFF. CDR3 nucleotide sequence: TGTGCCAGCAGCTTAGCCGGGGGGGTTATCGGGGAGCTGTTTTTT.